A single sample gave rise to the 6 T cell receptor beta chains below, sequenced in a study of CD8 T cells in ankylosing spondylitis. General study points: The study identified a TCR beta motif of several highly homologous variants that appeared characteristic of ankylosing spondylitis blood.

Antigen specificity for these receptors is unknown. TCRdb analysed the 5' RACE reads with MiXCR anew, one entry per CDR3 protein. The data hold about 700,000 distinct CDR3 sequences, with 15% to 20% observed a single time. The sequencing input was blood, either unsorted or a sorted T cell fraction (not recorded which). The receptors come from a male donor with ankylosing spondylitis.

The J gene is TRBJ2-7, the V gene TRBV6-6, with no clear D. This CDR3 has 12 amino acids. The germline V gene encodes CDR1 MNHNY and CDR2 SVGAGI (reference sequence). The ends were cut back, 6 bases at V and 5 bases at J, with 11 bases in the middle. This CDR3 is CASSPYYDEQYF. CDR3 bases: TGTGCCAGCAGCCCCTACTATGACGAGCAGTACTTC.

This clonotype turned up a few times. The CDR3 nucleotides read TGTGCCAGCAGTTTAGCTAGCGGGGCGCTCGAGCAGTACTTC. This translates into CASSLASGALEQYF. The chain combines TRBV12-3 or TRBV12-4 with TRBJ2-7; TRBD2 aligns across 8 bases. This CDR3 region has 14 residues. The ends lost 0 bases at V and 6 bases at J; junction bases unmatched: 4.

A word on this clonotype: A read error may account for a junction end that differs from germline. This chain connects TRBV6-1 to TRBJ2-6; the match to TRBD1 covers 8 bases. The CDR3 length is 16 residues. Germline V gene data show CDR1 as MNHNS and CDR2 as SASEGT. CDR3 nucleotide sequence: TGTGCCAGCAATGAAGCAGGGGGCACTGGGGCCAACGTCCTGACTTTC. Protein sequence: CASNEAGGTGANVLTF.

This clonotype was picked up many times. The chain employs TRBV20-1 and TRBJ1-2; weak D call: TRBD1 (5 bases). Trimming took 3 bases from V and 4 from J, leaving 12 bases between them. Germline CDR1 is DFQATT and CDR2 is SNEGSKA (reference sequence). The CDR3 is 13 amino acids. CDR3 in amino acids: CSASGARGYGYTF. CDR3 nucleotide sequence: TGCAGTGCTAGCGGGGCTCGGGGCTATGGCTACACCTTC.

The chain is built from TRBV6-2 or TRBV6-3 and TRBJ2-1, with 14 bases that match TRBD2. The CDR3 length is 20 residues. Per germline, CDR1 MNHEY and CDR2 SVGEGT. Unmatched junction bases numbered 18, after V lost 6 bases and J lost 5 bases. CDR3 region: CASSWMETSGRAFRDNEQFF. CDR3 bases: TGTGCCAGCAGCTGGATGGAGACTAGCGGGAGGGCCTTCCGTGACAATGAGCAGTTCTTC.

This clonotype was counted only a few times. The chain is built from TRBV11-2 and TRBJ2-7; TRBD2 matches 15 bases. The germline V gene encodes CDR1 SGHAT and CDR2 FQNNGV. The J segment lost 0 bases and the V segment lost 0 bases, leaving 3 bases of the junction unmatched. The CDR3 has 18 residues. CDR3 region: CASSLDGTSGRNSYEQYF. The DNA of the CDR3 is TGTGCCAGCAGCTTAGATGGGACTAGCGGGAGGAACTCCTACGAGCAGTACTTC.